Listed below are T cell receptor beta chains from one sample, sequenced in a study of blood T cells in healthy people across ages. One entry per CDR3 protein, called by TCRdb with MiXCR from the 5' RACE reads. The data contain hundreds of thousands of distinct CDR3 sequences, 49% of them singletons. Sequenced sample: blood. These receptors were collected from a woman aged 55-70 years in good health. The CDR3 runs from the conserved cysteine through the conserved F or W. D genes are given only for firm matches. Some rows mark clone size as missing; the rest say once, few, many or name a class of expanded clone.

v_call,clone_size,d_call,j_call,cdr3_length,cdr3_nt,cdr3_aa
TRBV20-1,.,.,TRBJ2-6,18,TGCAGTGCTAGGGGACTGCAGTCACCTAGCTCTGGGGCCAACGTCCTGACTTTC,CSARGLQSPSSGANVLTF
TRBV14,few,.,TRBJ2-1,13,TGTGCCAGCAGCCAAGATCTTGGACGGCTACAGTTCTTC,CASSQDLGRLQFF
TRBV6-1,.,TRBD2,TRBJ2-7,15,TGTGCCAGCAGTTATAGCGGGAGGCCCACCTACGAGCAGTACTTC,CASSYSGRPTYEQYF
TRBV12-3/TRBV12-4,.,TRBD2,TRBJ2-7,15,TGTGCCAGCAGTGGGACTAGCGGGTATATATACGAGCAGTACTTC,CASSGTSGYIYEQYF
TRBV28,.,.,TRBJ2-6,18,TGTGCCAGCAGTTTAGCGGTCGGGGGCTTCTCTGGGGCCAACGTCCTGACTTTC,CASSLAVGGFSGANVLTF
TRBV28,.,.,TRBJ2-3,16,TGTGCCAGCAGTTTATGGCGGGACGACTCCACAGATACGCAGTATTTT,CASSLWRDDSTDTQYF
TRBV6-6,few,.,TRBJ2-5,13,TGTGCCAGCAGTTATCCGGGTACGGAGACCCAGTACTTC,CASSYPGTETQYF
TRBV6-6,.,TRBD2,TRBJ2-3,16,TGTGCCAGCAGTACTAGCGGGAGGTCTAGCACAGATACGCAGTATTTT,CASSTSGRSSTDTQYF
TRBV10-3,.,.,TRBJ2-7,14,TGTGCCAGCCAGGGTCGGACAGCTCCCTACGAGCAGTACTTC,CASQGRTAPYEQYF
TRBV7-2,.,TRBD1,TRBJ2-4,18,TGTGCCAGCAGCTTACGATGGGCGGGTTCGGGACAGGGAAACATTCAGTACTTC,CASSLRWAGSGQGNIQYF
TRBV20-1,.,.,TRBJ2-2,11,TGCAGTGCTGGGGACAACTGGGGGCTGTTTTTT,CSAGDNWGLFF
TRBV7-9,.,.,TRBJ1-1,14,TGTGCCAGCAGCTTAGCGGGGTGGGGGAATGAAGCTTTCTTT,CASSLAGWGNEAFF
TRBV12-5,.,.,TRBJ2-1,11,TGTGCTAGTGGTTTGAGCAATGAGCAGTTCTTC,CASGLSNEQFF
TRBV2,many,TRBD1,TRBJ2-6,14,TGTGCCAGCAGCGACAGGGCTGGGGCCAACGTCCTGACTTTC,CASSDRAGANVLTF
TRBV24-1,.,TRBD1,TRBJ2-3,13,TGTGCCACCTCTAACAGGGGAACAGATACGCAGTATTTT,CATSNRGTDTQYF
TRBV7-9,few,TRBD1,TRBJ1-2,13,TGTGCCAGCAGCGGGACAGGTCCATATGGCTACACCTTC,CASSGTGPYGYTF
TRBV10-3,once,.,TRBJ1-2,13,TGTGCCATCAGTGAGTCCGAATTGGTTGGCTGCACCTTC,CAISESELVGCTF
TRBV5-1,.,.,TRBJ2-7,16,TGCGCCAGCAGCTTGGGAGGACAGTCACCCTCCTACGAGCAGTACTTC,CASSLGGQSPSYEQYF